A selection of T cell receptor beta chains follows, all from one sample in a study of radiotherapy plus CTLA-4 blockade in lung cancer. Profiled with immunoSEQ multiplex PCR; TCRdb holds only in-frame clones, not every one. Here the sample spans fewer than 40,000 clones, about 68% being singletons. The source material was peripheral blood, sampled from a patient treated with radiotherapy plus ipilimumab. These receptors were obtained from a human donor with non-small cell lung cancer who had stable disease on radiotherapy plus ipilimumab. Each CDR3 is given without its conserved first and last residue. The D gene is left open where the match is weak. Some rows mark clone size as missing; the rest say once, few, many or name a class of expanded clone.

D gene,clone size,J gene,V gene,CDR3 protein
.,.,TRBJ2-2,TRBV6-5,ASSYQTVNTGELF
TRBD2,few,TRBJ2-1,TRBV6-4,ASSSGTSGYYNEQF
TRBD1,.,TRBJ2-7,TRBV4-3,ASSQQGDEQY
TRBD1,.,TRBJ1-2,TRBV11-2,ASSFVGQGPYGYT
TRBD1,few,TRBJ1-4,TRBV28,ASGTGGAANEKLF
.,.,TRBJ2-3,TRBV27,ASSLSVTDLTDTQY
.,.,TRBJ1-6,TRBV6-4,ASRNRFTLH
TRBD1,.,TRBJ1-5,TRBV4-2,ASSLHRGGSNQPQH
.,.,TRBJ1-3,TRBV5-1,ASSPRGFPVNTIY
TRBD2,.,TRBJ2-2,TRBV10-2,ASSERSGGSTGELF
TRBD1,few,TRBJ1-6,TRBV6-1,ASSPEGTGASPLH
.,few,TRBJ2-1,TRBV20-1,SARDPVEQF
.,.,TRBJ1-4,TRBV11-2,ASSQLGTPFVKLF
.,few,TRBJ2-7,TRBV4-3,ASSQVQGPYEQY
.,few,TRBJ1-1,TRBV5-6,ASSDLIGRAAF
.,few,TRBJ2-1,TRBV5-4,ASGTDRHNNEQF
.,.,TRBJ1-1,TRBV10-3,AISEGNTEAF
TRBD1,.,TRBJ2-2,TRBV2,ASSLDRVDTGELF
.,.,TRBJ1-4,TRBV6-1,ASTRVGEKLF
.,.,TRBJ1-6,TRBV9,ASSVAGGSSYNSPLH
.,.,TRBJ1-5,TRBV6-1,ASSFEADQPQH
TRBD1,.,TRBJ2-7,TRBV7-6,ASSHGTDYEQY
.,few,TRBJ1-6,TRBV6-6,ASRPDTGYNSPLH
TRBD1,.,TRBJ2-1,TRBV29-1,SVPRDRGTYEQF
TRBD2,.,TRBJ2-1,TRBV2,AIGRGGAMNEQF
.,.,TRBJ1-1,TRBV7-9,ASSLWGLAEAF